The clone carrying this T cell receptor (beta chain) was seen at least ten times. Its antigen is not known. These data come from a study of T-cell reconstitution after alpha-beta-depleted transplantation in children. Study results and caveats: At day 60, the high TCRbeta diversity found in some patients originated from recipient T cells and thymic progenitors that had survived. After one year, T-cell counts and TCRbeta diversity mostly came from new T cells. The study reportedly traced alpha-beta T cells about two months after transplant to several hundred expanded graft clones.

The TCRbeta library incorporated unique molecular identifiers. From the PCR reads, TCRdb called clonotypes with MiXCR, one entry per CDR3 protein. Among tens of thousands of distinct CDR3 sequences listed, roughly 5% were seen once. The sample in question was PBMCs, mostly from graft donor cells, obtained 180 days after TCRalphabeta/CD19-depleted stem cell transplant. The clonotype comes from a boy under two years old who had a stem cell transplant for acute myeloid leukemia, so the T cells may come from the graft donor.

CDR3 coding DNA: TGTGCCAGCAGCCCCGCAGACAGAGGGGGGTACGAGCAGTACTTC. Amino acids: CASSPADRGGYEQYF. The chain has TRBV7-6 and TRBJ2-7; perhaps D is TRBD1 or TRBD2 (6 bases each). This CDR3 has 15 amino acids. Germline V lookup: CDR1 SGHVS, CDR2 FNYEAQ. Trimming took 5 bases from V and 4 from J, leaving 18 bases between them. Complete variable domain (other parts from reference TRBV7-6 and TRBJ2-7): GAGVSQSPRYKVTKRGQDVALRCDPISGHVSLYWYRQALGQGPEFLTYFNYEAQQDKSGLPNDRFSAERPEGSISTLTIQRTEQRDSAMYRCASSPADRGGYEQYFGPGTRLTVT.